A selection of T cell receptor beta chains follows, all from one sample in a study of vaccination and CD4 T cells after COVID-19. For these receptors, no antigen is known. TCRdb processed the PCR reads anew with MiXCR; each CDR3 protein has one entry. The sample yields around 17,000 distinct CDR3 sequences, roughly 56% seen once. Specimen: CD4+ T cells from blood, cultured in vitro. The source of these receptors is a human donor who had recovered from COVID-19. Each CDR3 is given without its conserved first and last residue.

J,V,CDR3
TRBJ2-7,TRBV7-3,ASSSRVGGGEQY
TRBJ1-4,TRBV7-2,ASSLQAGGEKLF
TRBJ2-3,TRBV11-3,ASSFEGTDTQY
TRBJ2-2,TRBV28,ASSSVNTGELF
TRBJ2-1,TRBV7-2,ASSIASVYFDEQF
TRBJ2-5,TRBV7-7,ASSLGGAVPQETQY
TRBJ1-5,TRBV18,ASSPDRLNQPQH
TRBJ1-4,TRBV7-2,ASSLDRRQGKLF
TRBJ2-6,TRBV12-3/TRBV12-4,ASSLKAGANVLT
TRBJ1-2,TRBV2,ASRETGANYGYT
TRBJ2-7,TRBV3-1,ASSHSDRGATEQY
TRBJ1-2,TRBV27,ASSLKGSG
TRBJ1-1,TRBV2,ASSESGVDLITEAF
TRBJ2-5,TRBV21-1,ASNGVAPAGETQY
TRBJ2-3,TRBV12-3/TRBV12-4,ASSLGVGTDTQY
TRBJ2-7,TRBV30,AWEGGSYEQY
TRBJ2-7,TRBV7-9,ASSSQTGEEQY
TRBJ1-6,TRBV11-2,ASSSLTVYNSPLH
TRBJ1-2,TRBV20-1,SAQGGNGYT
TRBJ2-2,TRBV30,AWFRSPTLLAHTGELF
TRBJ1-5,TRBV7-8,ASSSIYNQPQH
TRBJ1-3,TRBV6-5,ASSSALFGSTIY
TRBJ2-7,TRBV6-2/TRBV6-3,ASSDPGQGAYEQY
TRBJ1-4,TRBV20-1,SARPWGVVAEKLF
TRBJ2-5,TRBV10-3,AISVDPSFGTQY
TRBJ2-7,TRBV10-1,ASGENRLGLAGAYEQY
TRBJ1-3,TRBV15,ATSRGGESGNTIY
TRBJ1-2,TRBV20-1,SAPIYQDRPYGYT
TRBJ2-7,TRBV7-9,ASSRNGGSKYEQY
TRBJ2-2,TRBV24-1,ATSATGGAGTGELF
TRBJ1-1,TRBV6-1,ASRDPTGARLEAF
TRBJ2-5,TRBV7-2,ASSLSEGVQETQY
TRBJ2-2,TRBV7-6,ASSLGIGSGTGELF
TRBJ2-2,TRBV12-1,ASSFGEGQGNTGELF
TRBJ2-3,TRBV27,ASSNRRAGGGTDTQY
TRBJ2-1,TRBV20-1,SASVNRGEQF
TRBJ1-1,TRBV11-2,ASSLAGVDTEAF
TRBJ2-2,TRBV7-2,ASSADTGGPNTGELF
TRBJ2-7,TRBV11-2,ASSLAPGNYEQY
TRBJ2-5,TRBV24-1,ATSPDQETQY
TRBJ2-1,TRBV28,ASSHGTSPGNEQF
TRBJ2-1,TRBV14,ASSKQGGYYNEQF
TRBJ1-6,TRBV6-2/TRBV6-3,ASKGRINSPLH
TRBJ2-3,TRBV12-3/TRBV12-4,ASSVIIADTQY
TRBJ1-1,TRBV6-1,ASSPRRDTEAF
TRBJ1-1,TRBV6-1,ASTQGWGVTEAF
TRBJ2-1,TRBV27,ASSLGDRVNEQF
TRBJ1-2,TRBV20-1,SVDDRGTNYGYT